The clone carrying this T cell receptor (beta chain) is a singleton in its sample. A junction boundary mismatches the germline segment, possibly from a read error. The CDR3 is 13 amino acids. CDR1 LNHDA and CDR2 SQIVND come from the germline V gene (reference sequence). The source of the sample is a study of blood T cell repertoires in COVID-19. Study summary: COVID-19 samples, acute and convalescent, were from the United States, Italy and Spain. In each case, the material was cDNA or gDNA derived from T cells, B-cell-depleted T cells, or PBMCs.

Original analysis: The assay estimated nucleated cells by amplifying reference gene primers. The protocol was immunoSEQ multiplex PCR, while the TCRdb copy is restricted to in-frame clones and leaves out a portion. V, J and clone size were drawn from that table, and D and trimming were deduced from the DNA. The sample carries 150,000 to 200,000 clones, around 81% recorded once. Sequencing was done on a sample of peripheral blood. This TCR was sampled from a man in his fifties or sixties with active or convalescent COVID-19. The chain couples TRBV19 to TRBJ1-5; 9 nucleotides agree with TRBD1. The DNA for the CDR3 is TGTGCCACCAGTGGACAGGGGAATCTGCCCCAGCATTTT. Translating gives CATSGQGNLPQHF. The full variable domain, its missing parts supplied by reference TRBV19 and TRBJ1-5, is DGGITQSPKYLFRKEGQNVTLSCEQNLNHDAMYWYRQDPGQGLRLIYYSQIVNDFQKGDIAEGYSVSREKKESFPLTVTSAQKNPTAFYLCATSGQGNLPQHFGDGTRLSIL.